These 14 T cell receptor beta chains came from one sample sequenced in a study of cytomegalovirus exposure and HLA in healthy donors. Primers included in the PCR were 60 Vbeta and 13 Jbeta primers. Using immunoSEQ multiplex PCR, the repertoire was profiled, and TCRdb retains in-frame clones only, with some absent. The sample contains around 78,000 clones, around 80% of which appear only once. Sequencing was carried out using PBMCs. All receptors derive from a male donor in good health and CMV-seronegative.

The chain combines TRBV11-2 with TRBJ1-1; possible D gene TRBD1, 5 bases. The CDR3 loop spans 14 amino acids. Germline-derived CDR1 and CDR2 are SGHAT and FQNNGV. Between the trimmed V and J ends, which lost 1 base and 4 bases, there was a span of 10 bases. The CDR3, as DNA: TGTGCCAGCAGCTTAGTCCAGGGTAGCACTGAAGCTTTCTTT. Translated, it gives CASSLVQGSTEAFF.

CDR3 in DNA: TGTGCCAGTAGTTTACGGGGTACAACCTACGAGCAGTACTTC. This gives the protein CASSLRGTTYEQYF. The chain carries TRBV19 and TRBJ2-7; tentatively, D is TRBD2 (5 bases). Trimming took 5 bases from V and 2 from J, leaving 13 bases between them. The CDR3 is 14 residues long. Germline CDR1 is LNHDA and CDR2 is SQIVND (reference sequence).

The V and J genes are TRBV19 and TRBJ2-6; 7 bases agree with TRBD1. V was pared by 7 bases and J by 1 base, with 13 bases of the junction left unmatched. Germline V gene lookup returns CDR1 LNHDA and CDR2 SQIVND (reference sequence). The CDR3 runs to 18 residues. CDR3 loop: CASIRGPLGGSGANVLTF. The CDR3 coding sequence is TGTGCCAGTATTAGGGGGCCCCTGGGTGGGTCTGGGGCCAACGTCCTGACTTTC.

J is TRBJ2-1 and V is TRBV7-3, with TRBD1 identical over 8 bases. CDR1 and CDR2 (germline): SGHTA, FQGTGA. This CDR3 is built from 16 residues. After removal of 5 bases from V and 3 bases from J, the junction contained 9 bases not matched to a gene. The CDR3 protein is CASSLNDRGYYNEQFF. The CDR3 DNA sequence: TGTGCCAGCAGCCTGAACGACAGGGGTTACTACAATGAGCAGTTCTTC.

Written as DNA, the CDR3 is TGTGCCAGCAGCTTTCGAGGAACTGTGGGGGCCAACGTCCTGACTTTC. Protein product: CASSFRGTVGANVLTF. This chain connects TRBV5-6 to TRBJ2-6, with no clear D. Germline CDR1 is SGHDT and CDR2 is YYEEEE. This CDR3 is built from 16 residues. Trimming stripped 2 bases from V and 4 bases from J, with 13 bases between.

The V call is TRBV18, the J call TRBJ1-1; D not certain. Trimming pared 3 bases from V and 1 base from J, leaving 6 bases between. This CDR3 has 13 amino acids. The germline CDR1 and CDR2 sequences are KGHSH and LQKENI. The CDR3 here is CASSPEGNTEAFF. In DNA form, the CDR3 reads TGTGCCAGCTCACCCGAGGGGAACACTGAAGCTTTCTTT. The full variable domain, in which reference TRBV18 and TRBJ1-1 provide the parts outside the CDR3, is NAGVMQNPRHLVRRRGQEARLRCSPMKGHSHVYWYRQLPEEGLKFMVYLQKENIIDESGMPKERFSAEFPKEGPSILRIQQVVRGDSAAYFCASSPEGNTEAFFGQGTRLTVV.

The chain employs TRBV27 and TRBJ2-7, with 9 positions matching TRBD1. Trimming removed 3 bases from V and 2 bases from J; junction bases left unmatched: 8. CDR3 length: 16 residues. The V gene's germline CDR1 is MNHEY and CDR2 SMNVEV (reference sequence). CDR3 sequence: CASSFSGTGFAYEQYF. CDR3 nucleotides: TGTGCCAGCAGTTTTTCGGGGACAGGGTTCGCCTACGAGCAGTACTTC.

The chain recombines TRBV7-2 with TRBJ1-6; 8 bases map to TRBD1. Trimming at V came to 4 bases and at J to 9 bases, leaving 5 bases not matched to a gene. Germline V CDR1 and CDR2: SGHTA, FQGNSA. This CDR3 spans 14 amino acids. Here the CDR3 DNA reads TGTGCCAGCAGCTCGGACAGGGTGGGTTCACCCCTCCACTTT. As protein: CASSSDRVGSPLHF.

V and J are TRBV6-5 and TRBJ2-7; the match to TRBD2 covers 12 bases. V lost 8 bases and J lost 5; bases outside the gene matches: 4. The CDR3 extends over 13 amino acids. CDR1 and CDR2 from the germline V gene are MNHEY and SVGAGI. The CDR3 DNA is TGTGCCAGCGGGGGACTAGCGGGCCACGAGCAGTACTTC. Amino acids: CASGGLAGHEQYF.

The V and J genes are TRBV7-6 and TRBJ2-1, with a weak D call TRBD2 (6 bases). This CDR3 region has 15 residues. Between the trimmed V and J ends, which lost 1 base and 5 bases, there was a span of 12 bases. CDR1 is SGHVS and CDR2 is FNYEAQ in the germline V gene. Here the CDR3 DNA reads TGTGCCAGCAGCTTAGGGGGGGTGGGAAACAATGAGCAGTTCTTC. Translated: CASSLGGVGNNEQFF.

CDR3 DNA sequence: TGCGCCAGCAGCCCGACTGTAGGGGACCAAGAGACCCAGTACTTC. It is translated as CASSPTVGDQETQYF. The chain has TRBV5-1 and TRBJ2-5, with a possible D match to TRBD1 (5 bases). The CDR3 is made up of 15 amino acids. The V gene lost 4 bases and the J gene lost 0 bases, with 13 bases spanning the gap. Germline CDR1 and CDR2: SGHRS and YFSETQ.

The chain has TRBV5-4 and TRBJ2-7; 8 bases fit TRBD1. Germline values: CDR1 SGHNT, CDR2 YYREEE (reference sequence). The CDR3 spans 14 residues. The J segment lost 2 bases and the V segment lost 4 bases, leaving 5 bases of the junction unmatched. In DNA, the CDR3 is TGTGCCAGCAGCCTTGGGGACAGGACCTACGAGCAGTACTTC. It codes for CASSLGDRTYEQYF.

This chain joins TRBV11-2 and TRBJ2-7, with D perhaps TRBD2 (5 bases). V shed 6 bases and J shed 1 base, with 10 bases lying between them. Germline V gene sequence: CDR1 SGHAT, CDR2 FQNNGV. This CDR3 has 13 amino acids. The CDR3 bases are TGTGCCAGCAGTACTGAGCGGTCCTACGAGCAGTACTTC. Its protein is CASSTERSYEQYF. Drawing the rest from reference TRBV11-2 and TRBJ2-7, the complete variable domain is EAGVAQSPRYKIIEKRQSVAFWCNPISGHATLYWYQQILGQGPKLLIQFQNNGVVDDSQLPKDRFSAERLKGVDSTLKIQPAKLEDSAVYLCASSTERSYEQYFGPGTRLTVT.

This sequence joins TRBV28 and TRBJ1-1; no reliable D call. The CDR3 totals 12 residues. V lost 5 bases and J 11 bases, leaving 15 bases between the germline ends. Germline V gene data show CDR1 as MDHEN and CDR2 as SYDVKM. CDR3 DNA sequence: TGTGCCAGCAGTCGCGGCGAGAGGGTGGCTTTCTTT. The encoded protein is CASSRGERVAFF.